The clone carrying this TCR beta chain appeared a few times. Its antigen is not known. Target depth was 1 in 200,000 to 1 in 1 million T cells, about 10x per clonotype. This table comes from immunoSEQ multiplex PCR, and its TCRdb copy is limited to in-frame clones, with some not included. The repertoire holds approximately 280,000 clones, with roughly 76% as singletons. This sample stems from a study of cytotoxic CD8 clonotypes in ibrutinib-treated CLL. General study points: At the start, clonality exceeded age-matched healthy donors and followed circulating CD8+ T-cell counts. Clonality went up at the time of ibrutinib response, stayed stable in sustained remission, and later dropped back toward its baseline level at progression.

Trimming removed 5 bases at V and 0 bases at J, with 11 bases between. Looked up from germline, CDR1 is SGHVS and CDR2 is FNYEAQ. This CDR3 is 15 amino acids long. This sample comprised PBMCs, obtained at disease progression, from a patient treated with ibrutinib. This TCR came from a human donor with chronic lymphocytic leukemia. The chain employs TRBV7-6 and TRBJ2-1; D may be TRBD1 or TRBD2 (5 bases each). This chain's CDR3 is CASSEGPSSYNEQFF. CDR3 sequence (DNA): TGTGCCAGCAGCGAGGGACCCAGCTCCTACAATGAGCAGTTCTTC.